This is a list of T cell receptor beta chains from one sample in a study of blood T cell repertoires in COVID-19. The table came from immunoSEQ multiplex PCR; TCRdb's copy has only in-frame clones and leaves some out. The top ten clones hold approximately 4% of a sample with 300,000 to 400,000 clones, just over 85% of them seen once. The specimen sequenced was PBMCs or T cells enriched from blood (not recorded which). The receptor set was obtained from a woman aged 40 to 50 with acute COVID-19. Each CDR3 is given with its conserved first and last residue. The order of the fields is clone size, D gene, J gene, V gene, CDR3 DNA, CDR3 protein. A D gene is named only where the DNA matches it firmly. Not every row has a clone size; where given, it reads once, few, many or a size class.

. | . | TRBJ2-6 | TRBV9 | TGTGCCAGCGCGGCAGGGTGGAGATCTGGGGCCAACGTCCTGACTTTC | CASAAGWRSGANVLTF
. | TRBD1 | TRBJ1-5 | TRBV19 | TGTGCCAGTAGTATATCTGGGGACAGCCAGCCCCAGCATTTT | CASSISGDSQPQHF
. | . | TRBJ2-2 | TRBV6-4 | TGTGCCAGCAGTGATAAGGGAGGCACCGGGGAGCTGTTTTTT | CASSDKGGTGELFF
. | TRBD2 | TRBJ2-7 | TRBV4-3 | TGCGCCAGCAGCCAGTATAGCGGGCCCACCTACGAGCAGTACTTC | CASSQYSGPTYEQYF
. | TRBD2 | TRBJ2-5 | TRBV4-1 | TGCGCCAGCAGCCAAGGGACGGGCGGGGGAGAGGAGACCCAGTACTTC | CASSQGTGGGEETQYF
. | . | TRBJ2-7 | TRBV28 | TGTGCCAGCTTTACCGGGACAAGATTCTACGAGCAGTACTTC | CASFTGTRFYEQYF
few | TRBD1 | TRBJ1-5 | TRBV6-5 | TGTGCCAGCAGTCGAGGACAGGGTTATCAGCCCCAGCATTTT | CASSRGQGYQPQHF
. | . | TRBJ1-3 | TRBV18 | TGTGCCAGCTCACCACGAGGACAGACAAGCTCTGGAAACACCATATATTTT | CASSPRGQTSSGNTIYF
. | . | TRBJ2-7 | TRBV11-1 | TGTGCCAGCAGCTTATGGCCAACCTACGAGCAGTACTTC | CASSLWPTYEQYF
. | . | TRBJ2-5 | TRBV10-3 | TGTGCCATCAGTGGTTCGGGGGGCCTGGAGACCCAGTACTTC | CAISGSGGLETQYF
. | TRBD1 | TRBJ1-2 | TRBV6-6 | TGTGCCAGCAGTTACGGGGGACAGCGTTATGGCTACACCTTC | CASSYGGQRYGYTF
. | TRBD1 | TRBJ2-5 | TRBV16 | TGTGCCAGCAGCCAATCGGACAGGGGAGGAACCCAGTACTTC | CASSQSDRGGTQYF
once | . | TRBJ1-3 | TRBV27 | TGTGCCAGCAGTCAAATACAGGGTAGCTCTGGAAACACCATATATTTT | CASSQIQGSSGNTIYF
. | . | TRBJ1-2 | TRBV25-1 | TGTGCCAGCAGTGGACTGCCACCCTATGGCTACACCTTC | CASSGLPPYGYTF
. | TRBD2 | TRBJ2-7 | TRBV4-2 | TGTGCCAGCAGCCAAGTGCTCGAGCTAGCGGGAAACGAGCAGTACTTC | CASSQVLELAGNEQYF
. | . | TRBJ1-6 | TRBV7-2 | TGTGCCAGCAGCCCTGGAGGGAGATCCAATTCACCCCTCCACTTT | CASSPGGRSNSPLHF
. | . | TRBJ2-2 | TRBV7-8 | TGTGCCAGCAGCTTCCCCGGGACACAGACCGGGGAGCTGTTTTTT | CASSFPGTQTGELFF
once | . | TRBJ1-1 | TRBV6-5 | TGTGCCAGCAGAATGGACGGGACAAACACTGAAGCTTTCTTT | CASRMDGTNTEAFF
. | TRBD2 | TRBJ2-2 | TRBV7-3 | TGTGCCAGCAGACCCACTAGCGGGGCTACCGGGGAGCTGTTTTTT | CASRPTSGATGELFF
. | . | TRBJ1-3 | TRBV5-1 | TGCGCCAGCAGCTTGGATCCAGGGTTGATTGCTGGAAACACCATATATTTT | CASSLDPGLIAGNTIYF
. | . | TRBJ2-7 | TRBV4-3 | TGCGCCAGCAGCCAAAGCGCTAGCGCTGGAAAGGGATACGAGCAGTACTTC | CASSQSASAGKGYEQYF
. | TRBD2 | TRBJ2-7 | TRBV19 | TGTGCCAGTAGTATTGTGGGACTAGCCCACGAGCAGTACTTC | CASSIVGLAHEQYF
. | . | TRBJ1-5 | TRBV28 | TGTGCCAGCACCGATTACGGGAACAATCAGCCCCAGCATTTT | CASTDYGNNQPQHF
. | . | TRBJ1-4 | TRBV18 | TGTGCCAGCTCAGCACAGGGAGCAACTAATGAAAAACTGTTTTTT | CASSAQGATNEKLFF
. | TRBD1 | TRBJ1-2 | TRBV7-9 | TGTGCCAGCAGCCCGCAGGGGGGACAGGGGAGTTCTGGCTACACCTTC | CASSPQGGQGSSGYTF
. | TRBD1 | TRBJ1-1 | TRBV7-8 | TGTGCCAGCAGCTTAGGGACAGGGAACACTGAAGCTTTCTTT | CASSLGTGNTEAFF
. | TRBD1 | TRBJ1-2 | TRBV6-2/TRBV6-3 | TGTGCCAGCAGTTACTCGACGGGACAGAACTATGGCTACACCTTC | CASSYSTGQNYGYTF
. | TRBD1 | TRBJ1-2 | TRBV29-1 | TGCAGCGCCCTGGCCAGGGGGGACTATGGCTACACCTTC | CSALARGDYGYTF
. | TRBD2 | TRBJ2-7 | TRBV19 | TGTGCCAGTAGTATCACCAGCGGGGGGATCACCTACGAGCAGTACTTC | CASSITSGGITYEQYF
. | . | TRBJ2-5 | TRBV5-5 | TGTGCCAGCAGTTTCCGGTTTATCCAGTACTTC | CASSFRFIQYF
. | . | TRBJ2-2 | TRBV25-1 | TGTGCCAGCAGTGAACCATCGAACACCGGGGAGCTGTTTTTT | CASSEPSNTGELFF
. | TRBD1 | TRBJ1-1 | TRBV7-2 | TGTGCCAGCAGCTTAGGCCCAGGGGGCGTCGGCACTGAAGCTTTCTTT | CASSLGPGGVGTEAFF
. | . | TRBJ1-2 | TRBV2 | TGTGCCAGCAGTGAAGCGCTACCCCTGGCGAGCGATGGCTACACCTTC | CASSEALPLASDGYTF
. | TRBD1 | TRBJ2-1 | TRBV19 | TGTGCCAGTAGTATGCCCAGGGGACAGGGTTTAGATGAGCAGTTCTTC | CASSMPRGQGLDEQFF
few | TRBD2 | TRBJ2-1 | TRBV19 | TGTGCCAGTAGTACCGGGACTAGCGGGCGCTACAATGAGCAGTTCTTC | CASSTGTSGRYNEQFF
. | . | TRBJ1-6 | TRBV28 | TGTGCCAGCAGTTTAAACTCAGGGTTCAATTCACCCCTCCACTTT | CASSLNSGFNSPLHF
. | . | TRBJ1-2 | TRBV19 | TGTGCCAGTAGTACCCAACAGACAGGTTACTATGGCTACACCTTC | CASSTQQTGYYGYTF
once | TRBD1 | TRBJ2-7 | TRBV19 | TGTGCCAGTAGTATTGGGCAGGGGGCGGGCTACGAGCAGTACTTC | CASSIGQGAGYEQYF
. | TRBD2 | TRBJ2-3 | TRBV3-1/TRBV3-2 | TGTGCCAGCAGCCAAGTGCAGGCGGGAGTCGTGGCCGATACGCAGTATTTT | CASSQVQAGVVADTQYF
. | . | TRBJ1-4 | TRBV18 | TGTGCCAGCTCACCGGACAAGGGCGATGAAAAACTGTTTTTT | CASSPDKGDEKLFF
. | . | TRBJ2-1 | TRBV7-2 | TGTGCCAGCAGCCCCCCTACTAGTCCGGGCCGATACAATGAGCAGTTCTTC | CASSPPTSPGRYNEQFF
. | . | TRBJ2-1 | TRBV11-3 | TGTGCCAGCAGCTTAGATAGGCAGGGTGTAGGAAACAATGAGCAGTTCTTC | CASSLDRQGVGNNEQFF
. | TRBD2 | TRBJ2-1 | TRBV28 | TGTGCCAGCAGTTTTTCCGGACTAGCGGGGGACAATGAGCAGTTCTTC | CASSFSGLAGDNEQFF
few | . | TRBJ1-5 | TRBV11-2 | TGTGCCAGCAGCCTCGGTTGGGCCAGCAATCAGCCCCAGCATTTT | CASSLGWASNQPQHF
. | TRBD1 | TRBJ1-2 | TRBV7-2 | TGTGCCAGCAGCCAGGACAGGGTGACTAACTATGGCTACACCTTC | CASSQDRVTNYGYTF
. | TRBD2 | TRBJ2-1 | TRBV4-2 | TGTGCCAGCAGCCAAGAGAAGCGGGGTACGAATGAGCAGTTCTTC | CASSQEKRGTNEQFF
once | . | TRBJ1-2 | TRBV19 | TGTGCCAGTAGTATCGTCAGGGCGAACTATGGCTACACCTTC | CASSIVRANYGYTF